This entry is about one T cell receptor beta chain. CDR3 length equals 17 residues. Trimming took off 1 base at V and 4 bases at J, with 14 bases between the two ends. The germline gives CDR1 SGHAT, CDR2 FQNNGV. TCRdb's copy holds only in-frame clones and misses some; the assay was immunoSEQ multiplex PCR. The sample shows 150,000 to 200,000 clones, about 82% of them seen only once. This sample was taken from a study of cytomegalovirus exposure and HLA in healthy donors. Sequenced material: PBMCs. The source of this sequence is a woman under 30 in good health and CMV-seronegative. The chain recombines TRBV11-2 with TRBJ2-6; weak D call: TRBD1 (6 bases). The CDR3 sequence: CASSLAFSGAGANVLTF. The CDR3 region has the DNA TGTGCCAGCAGCTTAGCATTTTCAGGGGCCGGGGCCAACGTCCTGACTTTC.